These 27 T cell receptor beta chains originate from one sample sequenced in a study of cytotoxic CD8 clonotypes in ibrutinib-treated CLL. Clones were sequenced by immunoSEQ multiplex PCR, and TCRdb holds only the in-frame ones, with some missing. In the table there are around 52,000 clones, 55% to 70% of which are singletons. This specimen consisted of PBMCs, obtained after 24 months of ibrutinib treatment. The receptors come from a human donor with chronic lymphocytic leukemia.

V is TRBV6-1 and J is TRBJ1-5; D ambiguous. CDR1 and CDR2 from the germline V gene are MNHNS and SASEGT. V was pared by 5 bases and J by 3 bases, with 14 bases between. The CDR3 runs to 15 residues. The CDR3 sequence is CASSPAGTDNQPQHF. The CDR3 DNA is TGTGCCAGCAGTCCGGCAGGAACGGACAATCAGCCCCAGCATTTT.

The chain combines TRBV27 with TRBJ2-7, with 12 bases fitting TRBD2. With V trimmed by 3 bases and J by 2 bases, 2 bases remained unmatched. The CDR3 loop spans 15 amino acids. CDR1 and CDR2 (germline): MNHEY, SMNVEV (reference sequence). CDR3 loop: CASSFGLAGTYEQYF. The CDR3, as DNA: TGTGCCAGCAGTTTCGGACTAGCGGGGACCTACGAGCAGTACTTC.

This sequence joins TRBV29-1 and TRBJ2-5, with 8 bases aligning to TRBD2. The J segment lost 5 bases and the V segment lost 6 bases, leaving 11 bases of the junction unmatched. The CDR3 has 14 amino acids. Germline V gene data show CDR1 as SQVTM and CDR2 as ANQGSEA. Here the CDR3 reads CSVAKAGVGETQYF. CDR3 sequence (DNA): TGCAGCGTAGCGAAAGCGGGAGTGGGTGAGACCCAGTACTTC.

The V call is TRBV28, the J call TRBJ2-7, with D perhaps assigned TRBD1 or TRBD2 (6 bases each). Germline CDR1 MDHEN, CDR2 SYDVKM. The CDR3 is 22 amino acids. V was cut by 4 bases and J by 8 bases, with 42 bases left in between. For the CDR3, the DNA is TGTGCCAGCAGTTCTGCGAGGGAAATCGGGACATTTCGTAGCGGAATGCTACGAAAGCAGTACTTC. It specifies CASSSAREIGTFRSGMLRKQYF.

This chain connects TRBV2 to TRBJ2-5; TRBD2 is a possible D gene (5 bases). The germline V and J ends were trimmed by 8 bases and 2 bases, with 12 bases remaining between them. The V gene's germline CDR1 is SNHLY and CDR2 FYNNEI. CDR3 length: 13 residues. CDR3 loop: CASGRAEQETQYF. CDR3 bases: TGTGCCAGCGGTAGAGCGGAACAAGAGACCCAGTACTTC.

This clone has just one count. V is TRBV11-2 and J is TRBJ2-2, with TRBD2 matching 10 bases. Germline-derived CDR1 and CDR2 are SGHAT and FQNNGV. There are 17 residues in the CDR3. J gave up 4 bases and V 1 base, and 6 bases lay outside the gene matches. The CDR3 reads CASSLVVAGGPTGELFF. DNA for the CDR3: TGTGCCAGCAGCTTAGTCGTAGCGGGAGGACCCACCGGGGAGCTGTTTTTT.

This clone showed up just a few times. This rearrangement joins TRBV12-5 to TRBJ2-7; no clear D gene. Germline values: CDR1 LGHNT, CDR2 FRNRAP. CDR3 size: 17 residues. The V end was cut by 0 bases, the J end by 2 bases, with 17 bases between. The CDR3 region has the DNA TGTGCTAGTGGTTTGGTACGGTGGCCAGCTGTGACCTACGAGCAGTACGTC. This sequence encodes CASGLVRWPAVTYEQYV.

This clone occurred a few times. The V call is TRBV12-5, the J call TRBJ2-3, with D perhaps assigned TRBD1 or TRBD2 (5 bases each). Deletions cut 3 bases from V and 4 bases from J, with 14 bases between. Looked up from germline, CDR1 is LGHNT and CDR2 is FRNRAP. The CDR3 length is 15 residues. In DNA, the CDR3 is TGTGCTAGTGGTTTCGGACCTGTGGGACCAGATACGCAGTATTTT. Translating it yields CASGFGPVGPDTQYF. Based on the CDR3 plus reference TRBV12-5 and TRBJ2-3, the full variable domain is DARVTQTPRHKVTEMGQEVTMRCQPILGHNTVFWYRQTMMQGLELLAYFRNRAPLDDSGMPKDRFSAEMPDATLATLKIQPSEPRDSAVYFCASGFGPVGPDTQYFGPGTRLTVL.

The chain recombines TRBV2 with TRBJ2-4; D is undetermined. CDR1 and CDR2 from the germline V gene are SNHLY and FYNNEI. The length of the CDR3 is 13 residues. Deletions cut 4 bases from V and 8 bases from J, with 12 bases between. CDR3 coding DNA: TGTGCCAGCAGTGGGCGAGTGTCTGACATTCAGTACTTC. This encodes CASSGRVSDIQYF.

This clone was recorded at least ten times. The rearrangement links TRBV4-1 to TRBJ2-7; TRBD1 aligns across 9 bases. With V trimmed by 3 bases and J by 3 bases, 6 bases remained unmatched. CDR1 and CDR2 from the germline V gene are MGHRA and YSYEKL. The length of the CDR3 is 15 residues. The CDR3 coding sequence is TGCGCCAGCAGCCACCCGGGACAGGGTAACTACGAGCAGTACTTC. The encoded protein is CASSHPGQGNYEQYF.

For the CDR3, the DNA is TGTGCCAGCAGCTTGGCTAGCGGGGGTAGTACGCAGTATTTT. Amino acid sequence: CASSLASGGSTQYF. The chain uses TRBV7-6 and TRBJ2-3; 10 bases fit TRBD2. Germline CDR1 is SGHVS and CDR2 is FNYEAQ. With 3 bases clipped from V and 8 bases from J, the junction kept 5 bases outside the gene matches. The CDR3 is made up of 14 amino acids.

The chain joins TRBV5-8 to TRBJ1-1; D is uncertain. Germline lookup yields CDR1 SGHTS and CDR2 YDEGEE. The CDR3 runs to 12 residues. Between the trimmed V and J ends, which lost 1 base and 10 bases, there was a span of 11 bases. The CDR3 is CASSLSRRRAFF. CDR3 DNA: TGTGCCAGCAGCTTGTCCCGAAGAAGAGCTTTCTTT. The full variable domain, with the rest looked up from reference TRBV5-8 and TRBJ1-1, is EAGVTQSPTHLIKTRGQQATLRCSPISGHTSVYWYQQALGLGLQFLLWYDEGEERNRGNFPPRFSGRQFPNYSSELNVNALELEDSALYLCASSLSRRRAFFGQGTRLTVV.

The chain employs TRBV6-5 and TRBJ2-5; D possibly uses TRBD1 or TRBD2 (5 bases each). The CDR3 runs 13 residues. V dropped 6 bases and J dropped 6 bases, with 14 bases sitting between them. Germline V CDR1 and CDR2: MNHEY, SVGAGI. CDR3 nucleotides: TGTGCCAGCAGCCCACAGAGGGGAAAGACCCAGTACTTC. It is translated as CASSPQRGKTQYF.

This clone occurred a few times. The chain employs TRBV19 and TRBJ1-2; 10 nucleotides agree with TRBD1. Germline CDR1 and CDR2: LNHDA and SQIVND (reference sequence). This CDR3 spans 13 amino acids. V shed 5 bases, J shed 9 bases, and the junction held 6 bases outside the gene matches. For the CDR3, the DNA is TGTGCCAGTAGTTTCCGGGACAGGGGACGCTACACCTTC. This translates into CASSFRDRGRYTF.

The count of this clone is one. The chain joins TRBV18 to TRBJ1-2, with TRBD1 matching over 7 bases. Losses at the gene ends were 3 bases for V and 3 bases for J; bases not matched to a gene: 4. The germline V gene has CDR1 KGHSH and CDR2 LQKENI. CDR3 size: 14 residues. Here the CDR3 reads CASSPVTGYYGYTF. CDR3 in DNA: TGTGCCAGCTCACCTGTGACAGGGTACTATGGCTACACCTTC. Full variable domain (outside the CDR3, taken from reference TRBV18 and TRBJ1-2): NAGVMQNPRHLVRRRGQEARLRCSPMKGHSHVYWYRQLPEEGLKFMVYLQKENIIDESGMPKERFSAEFPKEGPSILRIQQVVRGDSAAYFCASSPVTGYYGYTFGSGTRLTVV.

CDR3 sequence (DNA): TGTGCCAGCAGCCTCAGACTAGCCGGGGGAGATACGCAGTATTTT. Translated: CASSLRLAGGDTQYF. The V call is TRBV6-1, the J call TRBJ2-3; 7 bases align to TRBD2. V shed 6 bases and J 5 bases; nucleotides not matched to a gene: 11. Germline values: CDR1 MNHNS, CDR2 SASEGT. CDR3 length: 15 residues.

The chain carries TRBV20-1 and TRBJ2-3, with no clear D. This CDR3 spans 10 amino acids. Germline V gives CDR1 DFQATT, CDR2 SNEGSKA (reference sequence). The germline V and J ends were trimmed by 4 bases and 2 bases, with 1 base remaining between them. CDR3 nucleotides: TGCAGTGCTAACACAGATACGCAGTATTTT. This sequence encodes CSANTDTQYF.

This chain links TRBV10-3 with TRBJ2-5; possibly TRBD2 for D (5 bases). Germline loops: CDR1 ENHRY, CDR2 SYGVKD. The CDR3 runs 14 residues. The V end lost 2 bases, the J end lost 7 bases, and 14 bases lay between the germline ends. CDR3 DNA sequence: TGTGCCATCAGTGAGGCGGGTAGTCAGACGACCCAGTACTTC. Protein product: CAISEAGSQTTQYF.

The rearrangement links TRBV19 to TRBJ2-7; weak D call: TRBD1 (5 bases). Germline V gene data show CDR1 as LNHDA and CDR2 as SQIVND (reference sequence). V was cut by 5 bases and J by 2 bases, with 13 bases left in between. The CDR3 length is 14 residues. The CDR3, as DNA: TGTGCCAGTAGTGTTCAGGGAAACCCCTACGAGCAGTACTTC. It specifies CASSVQGNPYEQYF.

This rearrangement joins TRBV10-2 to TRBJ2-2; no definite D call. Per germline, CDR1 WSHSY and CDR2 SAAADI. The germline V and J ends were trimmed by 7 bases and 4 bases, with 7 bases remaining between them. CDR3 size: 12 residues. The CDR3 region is CASNLGTGELFF. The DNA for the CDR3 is TGCGCCAGCAATTTGGGCACCGGGGAGCTGTTTTTT.

The CDR3 here is CASSNQFQETQYF. Written as DNA, the CDR3 is TGTGCCAGCTCAAACCAATTCCAAGAGACCCAGTACTTC. This chain uses TRBV18 with TRBJ2-5, with unresolved D. This CDR3 is 13 amino acids long. Per the germline V gene, CDR1 is KGHSH and CDR2 is LQKENI. Trimming pared 5 bases from V and 1 base from J, leaving 8 bases between.

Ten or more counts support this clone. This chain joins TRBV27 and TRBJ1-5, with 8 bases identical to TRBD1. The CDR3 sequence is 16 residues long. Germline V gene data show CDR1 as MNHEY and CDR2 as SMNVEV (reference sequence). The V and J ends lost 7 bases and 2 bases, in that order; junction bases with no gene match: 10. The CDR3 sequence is CASKGIQGGGNQPQHF. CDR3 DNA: TGTGCCAGCAAAGGAATACAGGGGGGCGGCAATCAGCCCCAGCATTTT.

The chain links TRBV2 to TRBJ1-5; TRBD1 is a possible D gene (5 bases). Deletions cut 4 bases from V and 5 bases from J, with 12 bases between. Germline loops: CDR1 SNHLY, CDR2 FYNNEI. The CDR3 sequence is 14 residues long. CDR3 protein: CASSGGTRDQPQHF. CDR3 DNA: TGTGCCAGCAGTGGCGGGACCCGGGATCAGCCCCAGCATTTT.

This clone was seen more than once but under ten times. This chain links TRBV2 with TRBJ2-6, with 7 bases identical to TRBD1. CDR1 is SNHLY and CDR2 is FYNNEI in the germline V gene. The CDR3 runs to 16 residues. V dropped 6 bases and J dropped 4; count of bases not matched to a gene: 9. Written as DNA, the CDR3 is TGTGCCAGCAGCAGCTCACAGGGGACCGGGGCCAACGTCCTGACTTTC. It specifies CASSSSQGTGANVLTF.

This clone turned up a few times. In DNA form, the CDR3 reads TGTGCCAGCAGTTACTCGAGGGGTCCTCAGTATGGCTACACCTTC. Encoded protein: CASSYSRGPQYGYTF. This chain connects TRBV6-5 to TRBJ1-2; D may be TRBD1 (5 bases). V lost 0 bases and J lost 5, with 13 bases in between. This CDR3 is 15 amino acids long. Germline values: CDR1 MNHEY, CDR2 SVGAGI.

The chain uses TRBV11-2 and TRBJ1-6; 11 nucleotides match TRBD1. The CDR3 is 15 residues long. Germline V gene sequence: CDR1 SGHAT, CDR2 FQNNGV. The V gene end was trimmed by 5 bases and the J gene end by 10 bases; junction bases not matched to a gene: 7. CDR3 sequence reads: CASSTLGQGASPLHF. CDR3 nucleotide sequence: TGTGCCAGCAGCACCCTAGGACAGGGGGCATCACCCCTCCACTTT.

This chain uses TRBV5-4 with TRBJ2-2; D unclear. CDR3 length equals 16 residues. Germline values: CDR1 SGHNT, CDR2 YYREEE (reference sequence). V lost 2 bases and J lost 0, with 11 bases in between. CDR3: CASSLLGGSNTGELFF. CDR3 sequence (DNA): TGTGCCAGCAGCTTATTAGGTGGATCGAACACCGGGGAGCTGTTTTTT.